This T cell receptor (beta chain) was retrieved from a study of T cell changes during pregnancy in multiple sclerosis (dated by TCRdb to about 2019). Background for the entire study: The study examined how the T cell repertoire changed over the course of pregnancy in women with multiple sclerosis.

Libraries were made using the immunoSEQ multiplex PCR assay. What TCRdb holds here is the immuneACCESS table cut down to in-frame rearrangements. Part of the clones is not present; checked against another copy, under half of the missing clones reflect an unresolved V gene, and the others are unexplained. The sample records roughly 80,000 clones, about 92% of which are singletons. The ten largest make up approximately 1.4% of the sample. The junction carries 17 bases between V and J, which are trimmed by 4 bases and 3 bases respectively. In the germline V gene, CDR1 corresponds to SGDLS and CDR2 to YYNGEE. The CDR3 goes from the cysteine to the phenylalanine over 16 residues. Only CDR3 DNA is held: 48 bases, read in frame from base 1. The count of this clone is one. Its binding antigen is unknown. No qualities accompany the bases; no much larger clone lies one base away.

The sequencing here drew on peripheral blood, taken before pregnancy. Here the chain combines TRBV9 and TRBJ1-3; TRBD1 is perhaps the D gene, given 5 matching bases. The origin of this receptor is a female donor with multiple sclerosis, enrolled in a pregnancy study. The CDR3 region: CASSPSGGLYGNTIYF. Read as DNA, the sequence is TGTGCCAGCAGCCCTAGTGGGGGACTCTATGGAAACACCATATATTTT.